The 21 T cell receptor beta chains in this list originate from one sample, sequenced in a study of identical twins. TCRdb called the 5' RACE reads again in MiXCR, with one record for every CDR3 protein. The sample lists about 530,000 distinct CDR3 sequences; around 22% were seen once. The same sample was also used in a study of yellow fever vaccine responses in identical twins.

Sequencing used CD4+ T cells sorted from blood. Receptor source: a woman aged 18-29 years in good health.

This rearrangement joins TRBV5-1 to TRBJ2-3, with D possibly TRBD2 on 5 matching bases. Germline assignment: CDR1 SGHRS and CDR2 YFSETQ. Trimming stripped 0 bases from V and 2 bases from J, with 7 bases between. CDR3 length: 14 residues. Here the CDR3 DNA reads TGCGCCAGCAGCTTGGTTAGCGACACAGATACGCAGTATTTT. Encoded protein: CASSLVSDTDTQYF.

The table lists this clonotype with a few counts. The chain is built from TRBV6-5 and TRBJ2-1; 9 bases match TRBD1. CDR1 and CDR2 (germline): MNHEY, SVGAGI. V was pared by 2 bases and J by 7 bases, with 6 bases of the junction left unmatched. The CDR3 spans 15 residues. CDR3 nucleotides: TGTGCCAGCAGTTACCGAGGACAGGGGTGGAATGAGCAGTTCTTC. This encodes CASSYRGQGWNEQFF.

This clonotype was counted a single time. V and J are TRBV4-1 and TRBJ2-5, with D perhaps given as TRBD1 or TRBD2 (7 bases each). The length of the CDR3 is 15 residues. Germline values: CDR1 MGHRA, CDR2 YSYEKL. V was pared by 1 base and J by 5 bases, with 14 bases between. The DNA of the CDR3 is TGCGCCAGCAGCCAAGCCGACAGGGAGGGTGAGACCCAGTACTTC. As protein: CASSQADREGETQYF.

This sequence joins TRBV10-3 and TRBJ2-7; 11 bases are shared with TRBD2. The CDR3 spans 13 residues. CDR1 is ENHRY, CDR2 SYGVKD, per germline. The V segment lost 10 bases and the J segment 3 bases; nucleotides outside the gene matches: 5. Here the CDR3 reads CATRLAGNYEQYF. CDR3 nucleotides: TGTGCCACCAGACTAGCGGGAAACTACGAGCAGTACTTC.

In this sample, this clonotype turned up a few times. The V call is TRBV25-1, the J call TRBJ2-4; D uncertain. In germline, CDR1 is MGHDK, CDR2 SYGVNS. This CDR3 spans 13 amino acids. V was cut by 4 bases and J by 7 bases, with 11 bases left in between. Here the CDR3 reads CASSGGYQNIQYF. Here the CDR3 DNA reads TGTGCCAGCAGTGGTGGGTATCAGAACATTCAGTACTTC.

V gene TRBV4-1 combines with J gene TRBJ2-7; 9 bases are a match to TRBD2. This CDR3 has 15 amino acids. Trimming cost V 3 bases and J 4 bases; bases outside gene matches: 7. Germline V gene data show CDR1 as MGHRA and CDR2 as YSYEKL. Written as DNA, the CDR3 is TGCGCCAGCAGCCATCCTGCTAGCGGGATATACGAGCAGTACTTC. Its translation is CASSHPASGIYEQYF.

This chain links TRBV12-3 or TRBV12-4 with TRBJ1-1, with D possibly TRBD1 on 5 matching bases. This CDR3 comprises 16 residues. Deletions cut 3 bases from V and 3 bases from J, with 17 bases between. This chain's CDR3 is CASSLESWGADTEAFF. The CDR3 DNA reads TGTGCCAGCAGTTTGGAGAGTTGGGGCGCGGACACTGAAGCTTTCTTT.

This clonotype has a handful of counts. The gene calls are TRBV5-1 and TRBJ1-1, with D perhaps TRBD1 (5 bases). V was clipped by 4 bases and J by 8 bases, with 12 bases between them. Germline CDR1 is SGHRS and CDR2 is YFSETQ. This CDR3 is built from 12 residues. The CDR3 spells CASSGRDREAFF. The CDR3 nucleotides are TGCGCCAGCAGCGGCCGCGACAGAGAAGCTTTCTTT.

This clonotype came up a few times. The rearrangement joins TRBV12-3 or TRBV12-4 to TRBJ2-2; weak D call: TRBD2 (6 bases). Trimming removed 7 bases from V and 3 bases from J, with 12 bases in between. This CDR3 spans 14 amino acids. CDR3 sequence reads: CASNPPGDTGELFF. The CDR3 DNA follows: TGTGCCAGCAACCCCCCGGGGGACACCGGGGAGCTGTTTTTT.

This clonotype was counted at least ten times. The gene calls are TRBV4-2 and TRBJ1-6; TRBD1 matches 10 bases. Trimming cost V 4 bases and J 1 base; bases outside gene matches: 10. CDR3 length equals 19 residues. The germline CDR1 and CDR2 sequences are LGHNA and YNFKEQ. The CDR3 DNA is TGTGCCAGCAGCCCTGGCGGGACAGGGGCAAGGTCCTATAATTCACCCCTCCACTTT. This gives the protein CASSPGGTGARSYNSPLHF.

As concerns this clonotype: At one of its ends the junction is not consistent with the germline gene, which may arise from a read error. This sequence joins TRBV19 and TRBJ2-1, with a possible D match to TRBD2 (6 bases). Germline V gene data show CDR1 as LNHDA and CDR2 as SQIVND (reference sequence). The CDR3 extends over 14 amino acids. The CDR3 sequence is CGSSNSGGIHEQFF. Here the CDR3 DNA reads TGTGGCAGTAGTAACAGCGGAGGGATTCATGAGCAGTTCTTC.

The chain links TRBV28 to TRBJ1-2, with 8 bases matching TRBD1. The CDR3 is 16 amino acids. CDR1 MDHEN and CDR2 SYDVKM come from the germline V gene. V gave up 3 bases and J gave up 4 bases; unmatched junction bases: 10. CDR3: CASSFSAGGNAYGYTF. The CDR3 nucleotides are TGTGCCAGCAGTTTCTCTGCAGGGGGCAACGCCTATGGCTACACCTTC.

This chain connects TRBV20-1 to TRBJ2-3; 8 nucleotides agree with TRBD2. The J segment lost 8 bases and the V segment lost 2 bases, leaving 12 bases of the junction unmatched. Germline lookup yields CDR1 DFQATT and CDR2 SNEGSKA (reference sequence). There are 15 residues in the CDR3. The CDR3 loop reads CSARFPSGSQGTQYF. The CDR3, as DNA: TGCAGTGCTAGATTTCCTAGCGGGTCGCAGGGTACGCAGTATTTT.

This chain's CDR3 is CASSLGQAIGEKLFF. DNA for the CDR3: TGTGCCAGCAGCTTAGGGCAGGCGATTGGTGAAAAACTGTTTTTT. V and J are TRBV7-2 and TRBJ1-4; no reliable D call. Trimming removed 1 base from V and 7 bases from J, with 13 bases in between. Looked up from germline, CDR1 is SGHTA and CDR2 is FQGNSA. The CDR3 has 15 residues.

The chain links TRBV18 to TRBJ2-1; possibly TRBD1 or TRBD2 for D (5 bases each). Germline loops: CDR1 KGHSH, CDR2 LQKENI. CDR3 size: 14 residues. V was clipped by 3 bases and J by 6 bases, with 12 bases between them. CDR3 sequence: CASSPPGGGNEQFF. CDR3 nucleotides: TGTGCCAGCTCACCCCCGGGTGGGGGCAATGAGCAGTTCTTC.

This clonotype appeared a few times. The rearrangement links TRBV20-1 to TRBJ2-3, with TRBD1 identical over 11 bases. The germline V gene encodes CDR1 DFQATT and CDR2 SNEGSKA (reference sequence). The CDR3 is 14 residues long. V lost 3 bases to trimming and J lost 3 bases; unmatched junction nucleotides: 2. DNA for the CDR3: TGCAGTGCTAGCCGGGACAGGGGGACAGATACGCAGTATTTT. As protein: CSASRDRGTDTQYF.

The chain employs TRBV5-1 and TRBJ1-1; no firm D call. The CDR3 covers 12 residues. Germline assignment: CDR1 SGHRS and CDR2 YFSETQ. V lost 4 bases and J lost 6, with 10 bases in between. The CDR3 here is CASSPDLAEAFF. The CDR3 nucleotides are TGCGCCAGCAGCCCCGATCTCGCTGAAGCTTTCTTT. The complete variable domain, with remaining parts taken from reference TRBV5-1 and TRBJ1-1, reads KAGVTQTPRYLIKTRGQQVTLSCSPISGHRSVSWYQQTPGQGLQFLFEYFSETQRNKGNFPGRFSGRQFSNSRSEMNVSTLELGDSALYLCASSPDLAEAFFGQGTRLTVV.

This clonotype was seen a few times. The rearrangement links TRBV9 to TRBJ2-4; the D gene could be TRBD1 or TRBD2 (6 bases each). The V gene lost 5 bases and the J gene lost 1 base, with 13 bases spanning the gap. CDR1 SGDLS and CDR2 YYNGEE come from the germline V gene. This CDR3 spans 15 amino acids. The CDR3, as DNA: TGTGCCAGCAGGGGAAGGGGGGCGGCCAAAAACATTCAGTACTTC. This translates into CASRGRGAAKNIQYF.

The chain combines TRBV4-2 with TRBJ2-3, with 8 bases that match TRBD2. The CDR3 covers 16 residues. The J segment lost 2 bases and the V segment lost 1 base, leaving 5 bases of the junction unmatched. Germline V lookup: CDR1 LGHNA, CDR2 YNFKEQ. The DNA of the CDR3 is TGTGCCAGCAGCCAAGGACTAGCGACCCACACAGATACGCAGTATTTT. Encoded protein: CASSQGLATHTDTQYF.

The rearrangement joins TRBV6-1 to TRBJ2-3; D remains ambiguous. Germline V gives CDR1 MNHNS, CDR2 SASEGT. The CDR3 sequence is 15 residues long. V dropped 3 bases and J dropped 5 bases, with 15 bases sitting between them. In DNA form, the CDR3 reads TGTGCCAGCAGTGATCAATTTGTTCAAGGAGATACGCAGTATTTT. Translated: CASSDQFVQGDTQYF.

This clonotype appeared a few times. The V call is TRBV7-3, the J call TRBJ2-7; 7 bases align to TRBD2. CDR1 is SGHTA and CDR2 is FQGTGA in the germline V gene. The CDR3 covers 17 residues. With V trimmed by 1 base and J by 2 bases, 11 bases remained unmatched. The CDR3 nucleotides are TGTGCCAGCAGCTTAAATGGCGGGAGATATTCTACCTACGAGCAGTACTTC. Protein sequence: CASSLNGGRYSTYEQYF.